The T cell receptor beta chain described here comes from a study of blood T cell repertoires in COVID-19. Study context: Spain, Italy and the United States supplied samples that represented acute and convalescent COVID-19.

The CDR3 covers 16 residues. After removal of 6 bases from V and 3 bases from J, the junction contained 8 bases not matched to a gene. Germline assignment: CDR1 MNHEY and CDR2 SMNVEV (reference sequence). As processed by the authors: From reference gene primer amplification, estimates of nucleated cell counts were derived. Here immunoSEQ multiplex PCR was the method, and the copy in TCRdb shows in-frame clones only, minus some. That table gives V, J and clone size, and the DNA gave D and trimming. The table has 50,000 to 65,000 clones, roughly 89% seen once. The gene calls are TRBV27 and TRBJ2-3; TRBD1 agrees at 11 bases. Source material: peripheral blood. This TCR derives from a human donor in a cohort sampled during active COVID-19. DNA of the CDR3: TGTGCCAGCAGCTCCCGCCGGGACAGGGGGACAGATACGCAGTATTTT. It translates to CASSSRRDRGTDTQYF.